This record concerns one T cell receptor (beta chain) sequence. Its antigen is unidentified. The data were obtained in a study of blood T cells in healthy people across ages. Study-wide results and limits: CMV status of donors was not determined, possibly confounding expanded clonotype changes. Roughly linear declines in TCR beta diversity per million T cells occurred with age.

Trimming took off 2 bases at V and 13 bases at J, with 12 bases between the two ends. CDR1 is MRHNA and CDR2 is SNTAGT in the germline V gene. CDR3 length: 12 residues. A second PCR of 7 to 11 cycles used a sample-barcoded 5' primer and a J-beta primer mix. One entry per CDR3 protein, called by TCRdb with MiXCR from the 5' RACE reads. Found here are hundreds of thousands of distinct CDR3 sequences, about 54% of them singletons; the top ten hold 30% to 45%. The chain joins TRBV6-4 to TRBJ2-1; unclear D gene. The sequence was obtained from a man between 60 and 75 years old in good health. The sequencing input was blood. CDR3 sequence: CASSDIQETQFF. For the CDR3, the DNA is TGTGCCAGCAGTGACATCCAAGAGACCCAGTTCTTC.